This TCR beta chain was identified during a study of cytomegalovirus exposure and HLA in healthy donors. Study conclusions and caveats: Analyses of presence and absence presupposed an approximately uniform sequencing depth across donors. A prior analysis recorded that most TCR beta V segments were productive about 87% or about 30% of the time.

This clone was detected only once. What it binds is not known. The primer mix had 60 Vbeta and 13 Jbeta primers. The method was immunoSEQ multiplex PCR; TCRdb's version includes in-frame clones alone and lacks a portion of them. This table holds 270,000 or so clones, 80% to 95% found once. Sequencing was carried out using PBMCs. This receptor was identified in a girl aged 2-10 years in good health and CMV-seronegative.

For the CDR3, the DNA is TGCGCCAGCAGTATCACAGGTGGCAATGAGCAGTTCTTC. The encoded protein is CASSITGGNEQFF. The chain joins TRBV5-1 to TRBJ2-1; D might be TRBD1 (5 bases). V was trimmed by 5 bases and J by 6 bases, leaving 12 bases between them. This CDR3 has 13 amino acids. CDR1 and CDR2 from the germline V gene are SGHRS and YFSETQ.